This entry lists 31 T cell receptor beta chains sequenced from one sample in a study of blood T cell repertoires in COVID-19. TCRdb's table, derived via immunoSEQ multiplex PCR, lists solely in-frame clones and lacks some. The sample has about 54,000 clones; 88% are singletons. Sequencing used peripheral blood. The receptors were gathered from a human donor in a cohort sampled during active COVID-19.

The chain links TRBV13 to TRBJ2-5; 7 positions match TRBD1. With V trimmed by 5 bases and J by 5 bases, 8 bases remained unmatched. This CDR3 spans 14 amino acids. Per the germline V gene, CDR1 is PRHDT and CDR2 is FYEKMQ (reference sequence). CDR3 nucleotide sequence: TGTGCCAGCAGCCCCAGACAGGGTCGGGAGACCCAGTACTTC. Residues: CASSPRQGRETQYF.

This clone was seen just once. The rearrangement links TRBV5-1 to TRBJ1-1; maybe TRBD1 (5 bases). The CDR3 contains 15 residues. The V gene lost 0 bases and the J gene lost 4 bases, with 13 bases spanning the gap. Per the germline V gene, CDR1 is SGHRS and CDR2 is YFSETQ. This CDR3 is CASSLGGGGGTEAFF. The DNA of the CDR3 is TGCGCCAGCAGCTTGGGCGGCGGGGGTGGCACTGAAGCTTTCTTT.

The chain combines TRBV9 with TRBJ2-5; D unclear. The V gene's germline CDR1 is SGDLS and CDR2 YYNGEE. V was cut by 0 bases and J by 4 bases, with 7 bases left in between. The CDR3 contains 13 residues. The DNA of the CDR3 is TGTGCCAGCAGCGTAGACTCGGGAGAGACCCAGTACTTC. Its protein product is CASSVDSGETQYF.

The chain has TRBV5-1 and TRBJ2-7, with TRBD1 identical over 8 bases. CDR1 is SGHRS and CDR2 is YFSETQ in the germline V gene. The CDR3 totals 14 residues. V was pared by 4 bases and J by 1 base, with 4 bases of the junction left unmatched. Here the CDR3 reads CASSRRTGSYEQYF. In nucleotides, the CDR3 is TGCGCCAGCAGCAGGCGGACAGGGTCCTACGAGCAGTACTTC.

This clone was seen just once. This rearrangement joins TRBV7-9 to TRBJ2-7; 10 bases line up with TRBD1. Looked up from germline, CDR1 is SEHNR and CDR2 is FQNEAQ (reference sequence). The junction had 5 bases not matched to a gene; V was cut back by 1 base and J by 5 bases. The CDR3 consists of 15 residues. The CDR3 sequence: CASSLVGTGEDEQYF. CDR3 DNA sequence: TGTGCCAGCAGCTTAGTGGGGACAGGGGAGGACGAGCAGTACTTC. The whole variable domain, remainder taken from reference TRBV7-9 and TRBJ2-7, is DTGVSQNPRHKITKRGQNVTFRCDPISEHNRLYWYRQTLGQGPEFLTYFQNEAQLEKSRLLSDRFSAERPKGSFSTLEIQRTEQGDSAMYLCASSLVGTGEDEQYFGPGTRLTVT.

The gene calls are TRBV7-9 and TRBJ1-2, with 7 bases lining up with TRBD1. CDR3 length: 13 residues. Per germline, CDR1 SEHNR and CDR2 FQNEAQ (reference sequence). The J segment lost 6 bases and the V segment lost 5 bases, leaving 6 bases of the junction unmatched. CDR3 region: CASSLRDSDGYTF. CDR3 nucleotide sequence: TGTGCCAGCAGCCTCCGGGACAGCGATGGCTACACCTTC.

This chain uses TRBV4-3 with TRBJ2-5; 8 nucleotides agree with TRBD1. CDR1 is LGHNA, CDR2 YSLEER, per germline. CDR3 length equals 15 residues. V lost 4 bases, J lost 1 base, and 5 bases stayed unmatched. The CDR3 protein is CASSPAGTGQETQYF. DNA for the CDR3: TGCGCCAGCAGCCCCGCCGGGACAGGCCAAGAGACCCAGTACTTC.

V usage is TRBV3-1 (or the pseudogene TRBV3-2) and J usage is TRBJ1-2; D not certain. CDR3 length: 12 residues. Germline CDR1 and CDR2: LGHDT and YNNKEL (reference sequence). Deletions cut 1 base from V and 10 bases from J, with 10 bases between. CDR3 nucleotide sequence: TGTGCCAGCAGCCAAGGTGAAAGCGACTACACCTTC. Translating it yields CASSQGESDYTF.

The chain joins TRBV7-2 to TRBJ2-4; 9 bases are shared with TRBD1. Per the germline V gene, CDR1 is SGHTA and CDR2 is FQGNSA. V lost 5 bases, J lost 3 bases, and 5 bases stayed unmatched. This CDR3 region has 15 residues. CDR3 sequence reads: CASSEQGAIKNIQYF. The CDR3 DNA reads TGTGCCAGCAGCGAACAGGGGGCGATCAAAAACATTCAGTACTTC.

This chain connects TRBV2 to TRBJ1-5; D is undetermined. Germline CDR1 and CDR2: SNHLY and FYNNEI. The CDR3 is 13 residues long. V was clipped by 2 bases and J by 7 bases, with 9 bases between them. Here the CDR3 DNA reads TGTGCCAGCAGTGAAACGGCGGAACAGCCCCAGCATTTT. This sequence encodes CASSETAEQPQHF.

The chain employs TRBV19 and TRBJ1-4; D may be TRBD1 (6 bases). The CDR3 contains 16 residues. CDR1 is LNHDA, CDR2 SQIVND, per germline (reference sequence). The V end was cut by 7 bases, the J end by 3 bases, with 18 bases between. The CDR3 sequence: CASNQGSRGPNEKLFF. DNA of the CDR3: TGTGCCAGTAATCAGGGGTCGCGTGGGCCTAATGAAAAACTGTTTTTT.

The CDR3 is CAISAFLGTAYEQYF. The CDR3, as DNA: TGTGCCATCAGTGCTTTTCTAGGGACAGCGTACGAGCAGTACTTC. This chain connects TRBV10-3 to TRBJ2-7; TRBD1 matches at 7 bases. The CDR3 has 15 amino acids. Germline V gives CDR1 ENHRY, CDR2 SYGVKD. J lost 4 bases, V lost 4 bases, and 10 bases had no gene match.

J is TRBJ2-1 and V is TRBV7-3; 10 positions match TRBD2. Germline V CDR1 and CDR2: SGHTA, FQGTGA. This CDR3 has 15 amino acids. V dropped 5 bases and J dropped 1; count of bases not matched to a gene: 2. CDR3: CASSRSGGSYNEQFF. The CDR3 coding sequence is TGTGCCAGCAGCCGTAGCGGGGGGTCCTACAATGAGCAGTTCTTC.

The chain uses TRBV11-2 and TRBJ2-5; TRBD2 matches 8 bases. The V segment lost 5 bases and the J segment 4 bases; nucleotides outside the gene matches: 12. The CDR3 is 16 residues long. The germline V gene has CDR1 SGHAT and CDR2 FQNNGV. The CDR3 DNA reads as TGTGCCAGCAGCCTTCGGGGAGCGGGGGAACGAGAGACCCAGTACTTC. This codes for CASSLRGAGERETQYF.

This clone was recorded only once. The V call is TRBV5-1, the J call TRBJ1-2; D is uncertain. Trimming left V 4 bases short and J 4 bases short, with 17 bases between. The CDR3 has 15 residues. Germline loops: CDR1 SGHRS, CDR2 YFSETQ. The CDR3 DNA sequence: TGCGCCAGCAGCGAGAAGGAGGGTTCTGGCTATGGCTACACCTTC. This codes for CASSEKEGSGYGYTF.

CDR3 protein: CASSSLAGGGLDTQYF. For the CDR3, the DNA is TGTGCCAGCAGCTCCCTAGCGGGAGGAGGATTAGATACGCAGTATTTT. The V call is TRBV11-2, the J call TRBJ2-3; 11 nucleotides match TRBD2. The CDR3 is 16 residues long. Per germline, CDR1 SGHAT and CDR2 FQNNGV. V was clipped by 4 bases and J by 5 bases; unmatched bases: 8.

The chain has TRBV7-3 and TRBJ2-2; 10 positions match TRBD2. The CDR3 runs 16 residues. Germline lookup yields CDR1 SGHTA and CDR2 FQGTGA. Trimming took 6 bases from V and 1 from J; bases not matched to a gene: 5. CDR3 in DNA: TGTGCCAGCAGTTTACGGACTAGCGGGAACACCGGGGAGCTGTTTTTT. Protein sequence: CASSLRTSGNTGELFF.

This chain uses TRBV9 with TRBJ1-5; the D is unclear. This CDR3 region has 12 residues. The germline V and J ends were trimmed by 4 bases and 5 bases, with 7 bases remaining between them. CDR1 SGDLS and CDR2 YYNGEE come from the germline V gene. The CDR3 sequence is CASSSSDQPQHF. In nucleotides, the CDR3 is TGTGCCAGCAGCTCATCGGATCAGCCCCAGCATTTT.

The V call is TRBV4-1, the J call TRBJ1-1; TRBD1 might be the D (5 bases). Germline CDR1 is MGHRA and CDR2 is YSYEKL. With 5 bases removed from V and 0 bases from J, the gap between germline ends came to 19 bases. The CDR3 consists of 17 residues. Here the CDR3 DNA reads TGCGCCAGCAGCTTGAGACCCCGACAGACATTGAACACTGAAGCTTTCTTT. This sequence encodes CASSLRPRQTLNTEAFF.

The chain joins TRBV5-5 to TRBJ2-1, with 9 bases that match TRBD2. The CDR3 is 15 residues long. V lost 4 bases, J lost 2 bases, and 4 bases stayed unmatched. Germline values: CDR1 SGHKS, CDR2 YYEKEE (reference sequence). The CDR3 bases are TGTGCCAGCAGCCCGACTAGCGGAACCTACAATGAGCAGTTCTTC. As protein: CASSPTSGTYNEQFF.

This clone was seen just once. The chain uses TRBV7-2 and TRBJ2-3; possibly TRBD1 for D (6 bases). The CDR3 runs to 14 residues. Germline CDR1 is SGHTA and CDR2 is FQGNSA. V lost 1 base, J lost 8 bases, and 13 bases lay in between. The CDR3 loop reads CASSLGRPRGTQYF. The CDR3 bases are TGTGCCAGCAGCTTAGGGCGCCCCAGGGGTACGCAGTATTTT.

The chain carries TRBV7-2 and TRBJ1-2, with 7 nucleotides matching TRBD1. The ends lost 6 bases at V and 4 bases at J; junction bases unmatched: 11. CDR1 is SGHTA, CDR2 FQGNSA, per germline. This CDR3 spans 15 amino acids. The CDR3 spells CASRPGQQTLYGYTF. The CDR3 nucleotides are TGTGCCAGCAGGCCGGGACAGCAAACACTCTATGGCTACACCTTC. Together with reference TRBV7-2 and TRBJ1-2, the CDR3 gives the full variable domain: GAGVSQSPSNKVTEKGKDVELRCDPISGHTALYWYRQSLGQGLEFLIYFQGNSAPDKSGLPSDRFSAERTGGSVSTLTIQRTQQEDSAVYLCASRPGQQTLYGYTFGSGTRLTVV.

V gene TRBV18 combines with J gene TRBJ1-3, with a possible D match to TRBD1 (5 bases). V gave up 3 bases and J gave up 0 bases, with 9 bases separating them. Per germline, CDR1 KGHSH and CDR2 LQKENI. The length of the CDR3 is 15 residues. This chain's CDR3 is CASSPATDSGNTIYF. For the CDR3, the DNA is TGTGCCAGCTCACCGGCGACAGACTCTGGAAACACCATATATTTT.

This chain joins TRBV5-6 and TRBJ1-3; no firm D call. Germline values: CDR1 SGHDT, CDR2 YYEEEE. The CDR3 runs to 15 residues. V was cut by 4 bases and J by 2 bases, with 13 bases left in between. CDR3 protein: CASSPRLQPGNTIYF. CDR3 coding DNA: TGTGCCAGCAGCCCACGACTCCAGCCTGGAAACACCATATATTTT.

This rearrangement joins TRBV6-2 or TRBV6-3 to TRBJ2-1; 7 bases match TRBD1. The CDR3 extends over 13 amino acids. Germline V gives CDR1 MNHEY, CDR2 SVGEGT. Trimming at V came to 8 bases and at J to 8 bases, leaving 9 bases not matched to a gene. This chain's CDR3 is CASRRDRAHEQFF. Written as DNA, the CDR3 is TGTGCCAGCCGCCGAGACAGGGCCCATGAGCAGTTCTTC.

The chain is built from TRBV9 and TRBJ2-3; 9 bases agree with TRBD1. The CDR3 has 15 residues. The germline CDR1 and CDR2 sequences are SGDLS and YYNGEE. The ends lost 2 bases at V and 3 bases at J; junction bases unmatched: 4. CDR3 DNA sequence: TGTGCCAGCAGCGTGGGACAGGGATCAACAGATACGCAGTATTTT. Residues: CASSVGQGSTDTQYF.

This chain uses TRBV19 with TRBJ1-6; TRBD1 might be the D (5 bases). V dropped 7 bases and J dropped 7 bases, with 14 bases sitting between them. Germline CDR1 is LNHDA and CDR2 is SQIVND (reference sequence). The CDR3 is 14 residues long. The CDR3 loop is CASKVSGGNSPLHF. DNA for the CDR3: TGTGCCAGTAAGGTGTCCGGGGGAAATTCACCCCTCCACTTT.

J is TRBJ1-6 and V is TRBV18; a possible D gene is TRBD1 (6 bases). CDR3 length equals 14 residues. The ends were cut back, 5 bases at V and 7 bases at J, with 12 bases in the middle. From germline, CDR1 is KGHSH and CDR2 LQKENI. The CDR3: CASSTDRKNSPLHF. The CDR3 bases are TGTGCCAGCTCAACGGACAGAAAGAATTCACCCCTCCACTTT.

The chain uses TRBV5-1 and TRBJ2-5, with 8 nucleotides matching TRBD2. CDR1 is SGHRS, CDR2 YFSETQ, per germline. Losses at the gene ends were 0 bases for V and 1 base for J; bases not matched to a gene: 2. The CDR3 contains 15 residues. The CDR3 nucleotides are TGCGCCAGCAGCTTGGGTAGCGGGGCCCAAGAGACCCAGTACTTC. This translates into CASSLGSGAQETQYF.

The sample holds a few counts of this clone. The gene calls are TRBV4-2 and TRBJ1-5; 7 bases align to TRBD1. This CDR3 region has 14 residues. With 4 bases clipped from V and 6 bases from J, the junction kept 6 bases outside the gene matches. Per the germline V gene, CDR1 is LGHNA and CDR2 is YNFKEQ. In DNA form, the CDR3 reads TGTGCCAGCAGCCCCCGACAGGGACCTCAGCCCCAGCATTTT. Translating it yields CASSPRQGPQPQHF.

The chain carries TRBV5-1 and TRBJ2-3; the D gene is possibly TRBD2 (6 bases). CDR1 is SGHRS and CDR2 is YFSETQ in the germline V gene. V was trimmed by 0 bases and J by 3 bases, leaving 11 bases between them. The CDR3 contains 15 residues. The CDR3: CASSLVSGTTDTQYF. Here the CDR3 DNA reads TGCGCCAGCAGCTTGGTGTCGGGGACTACAGATACGCAGTATTTT.